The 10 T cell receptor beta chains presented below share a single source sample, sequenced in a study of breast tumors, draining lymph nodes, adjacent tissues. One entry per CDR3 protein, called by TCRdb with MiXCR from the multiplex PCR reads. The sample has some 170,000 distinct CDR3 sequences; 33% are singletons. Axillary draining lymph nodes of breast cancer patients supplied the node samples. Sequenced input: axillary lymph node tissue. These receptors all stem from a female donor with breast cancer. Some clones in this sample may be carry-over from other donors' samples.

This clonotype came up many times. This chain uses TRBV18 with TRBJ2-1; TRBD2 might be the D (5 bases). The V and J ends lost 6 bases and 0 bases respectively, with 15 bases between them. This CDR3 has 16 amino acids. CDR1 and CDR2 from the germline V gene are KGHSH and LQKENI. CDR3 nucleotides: TGTGCCAGCTCGCCGGTCGGGGTGAGCTCCTACAATGAGCAGTTCTTC. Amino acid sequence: CASSPVGVSSYNEQFF.

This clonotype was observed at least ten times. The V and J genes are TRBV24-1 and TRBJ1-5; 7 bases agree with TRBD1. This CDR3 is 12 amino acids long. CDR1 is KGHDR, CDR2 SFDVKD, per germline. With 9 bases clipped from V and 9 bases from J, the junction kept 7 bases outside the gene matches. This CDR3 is CATGTEKGPQHF. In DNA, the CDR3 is TGTGCCACCGGGACAGAAAAGGGGCCCCAGCATTTT.

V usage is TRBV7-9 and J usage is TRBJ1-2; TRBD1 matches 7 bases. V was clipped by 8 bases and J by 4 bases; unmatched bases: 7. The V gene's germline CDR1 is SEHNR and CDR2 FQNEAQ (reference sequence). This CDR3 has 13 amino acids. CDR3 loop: CASQRQGVYGYTF. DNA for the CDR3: TGTGCCAGCCAACGGCAGGGGGTCTATGGCTACACCTTC.

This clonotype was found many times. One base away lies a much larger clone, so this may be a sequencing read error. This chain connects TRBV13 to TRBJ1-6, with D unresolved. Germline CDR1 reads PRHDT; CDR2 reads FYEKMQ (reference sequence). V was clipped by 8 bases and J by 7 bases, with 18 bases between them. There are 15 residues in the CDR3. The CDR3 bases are TGTGCCAGCTCCTTGCCCGAGACAAAGAATTCACCCCTCCACTTT. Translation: CASSLPETKNSPLHF.

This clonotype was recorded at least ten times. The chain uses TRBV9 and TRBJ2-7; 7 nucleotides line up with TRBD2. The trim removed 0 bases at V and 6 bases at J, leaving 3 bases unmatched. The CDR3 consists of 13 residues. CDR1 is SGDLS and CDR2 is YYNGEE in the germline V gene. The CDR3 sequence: CASSVEGEGEQYF. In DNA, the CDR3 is TGTGCCAGCAGCGTAGAAGGGGAGGGCGAGCAGTACTTC.

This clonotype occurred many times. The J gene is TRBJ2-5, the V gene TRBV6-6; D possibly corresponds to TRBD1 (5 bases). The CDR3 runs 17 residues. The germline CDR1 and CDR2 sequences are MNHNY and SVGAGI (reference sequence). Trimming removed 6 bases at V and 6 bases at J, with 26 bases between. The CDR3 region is CASSHDWGGSGTKTQYF. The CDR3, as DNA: TGTGCCAGCAGCCACGATTGGGGCGGTTCCGGCACGAAGACCCAGTACTTC.

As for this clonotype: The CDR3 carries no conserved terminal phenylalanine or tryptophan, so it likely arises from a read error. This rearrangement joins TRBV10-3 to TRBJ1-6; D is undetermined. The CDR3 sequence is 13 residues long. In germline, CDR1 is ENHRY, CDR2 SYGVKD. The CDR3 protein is CATSRDTNSPLHL. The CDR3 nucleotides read TGTGCCACCAGTAGAGACACTAATTCACCCCTCCACCTT.

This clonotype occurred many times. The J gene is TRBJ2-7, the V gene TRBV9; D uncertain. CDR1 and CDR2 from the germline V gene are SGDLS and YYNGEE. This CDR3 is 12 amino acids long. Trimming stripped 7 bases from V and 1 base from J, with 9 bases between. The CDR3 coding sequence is TGTGCCAGCGGGCCGGATTCCTACGAGCAGTACTTC. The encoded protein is CASGPDSYEQYF.

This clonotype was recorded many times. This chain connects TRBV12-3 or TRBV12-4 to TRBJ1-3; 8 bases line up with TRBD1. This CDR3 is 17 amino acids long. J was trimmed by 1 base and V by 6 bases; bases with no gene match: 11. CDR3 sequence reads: CASSSGQGGISGNTIYF. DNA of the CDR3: TGTGCCAGCAGCTCCGGACAGGGAGGAATATCTGGAAACACCATATATTTT.

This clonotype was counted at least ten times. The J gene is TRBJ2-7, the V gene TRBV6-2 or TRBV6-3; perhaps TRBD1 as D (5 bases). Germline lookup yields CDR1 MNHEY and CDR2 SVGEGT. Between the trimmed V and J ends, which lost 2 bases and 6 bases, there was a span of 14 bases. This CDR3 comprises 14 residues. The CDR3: CASSYDSIRAEQYF. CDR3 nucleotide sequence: TGTGCCAGCAGTTACGACAGCATCAGGGCCGAGCAGTACTTC.